The 3 T cell receptor beta chains given below trace back to one sample, sequenced in a study of cytomegalovirus exposure and HLA in healthy donors. Sequencing used immunoSEQ multiplex PCR; TCRdb keeps in-frame clones, though not all of them. In the table there are roughly 120,000 clones, over 90% of which are singletons. The specimen was PBMCs. These receptor sequences come from a woman aged 18-29 years in good health and CMV-seronegative.

J is TRBJ2-7 and V is TRBV2; 7 bases line up with TRBD1. Trimming took 8 bases from V and 3 from J; bases not matched to a gene: 4. CDR1 and CDR2 from the germline V gene are SNHLY and FYNNEI. The CDR3 consists of 12 residues. The CDR3 bases are TGTGCCAGCGGTGGGACAGTCTACGAGCAGTACTTC. Protein sequence: CASGGTVYEQYF.

This clone has only one observation. As DNA, the CDR3 is TGTGCCAGCAGCCCAGGGACTAGCGGGGGCTACAATGAGCAGTTCTTC. It is translated as CASSPGTSGGYNEQFF. This chain links TRBV4-2 with TRBJ2-1; 14 bases match TRBD2. The germline V gene encodes CDR1 LGHNA and CDR2 YNFKEQ. V lost 4 bases, J lost 3 bases, and 2 bases stayed unmatched. The CDR3 spans 16 residues.

In DNA, the CDR3 is TGTGCCAGCAGCTCTCCTACTAGCGGTTACACAGATACGCAGTATTTT. Encoded protein: CASSSPTSGYTDTQYF. The chain joins TRBV7-9 to TRBJ2-3, with 8 bases fitting TRBD2. J gave up 2 bases and V 4 bases, and 8 bases lay outside the gene matches. The CDR3 consists of 16 residues. Germline V lookup: CDR1 SEHNR, CDR2 FQNEAQ (reference sequence).